The 20 T cell receptor beta chains below all came from one sample that was sequenced in a study of OX40 agonist ivuxolimab in advanced cancers. Produced via immunoSEQ multiplex PCR; TCRdb's table is partial and in-frame only. The data contain some 66,000 clones, around 86% of them singletons. The sample was CD4+ or CD8+ T cells sorted from blood, taken in a trial of the OX40 agonist ivuxolimab. The source is an adult with an advanced solid tumor such as melanoma, head and neck, liver or kidney cancer.

The rearrangement joins TRBV5-1 to TRBJ1-2; D might be TRBD1 (5 bases). The ends were cut back, 0 bases at V and 2 bases at J, with 11 bases in the middle. The germline CDR1 and CDR2 sequences are SGHRS and YFSETQ. The CDR3 runs 15 residues. Here the CDR3 reads CASSLEGAANYGYTF. The CDR3 region has the DNA TGCGCCAGCAGCTTGGAAGGGGCCGCAAACTATGGCTACACCTTC. Looking up the rest from reference TRBV5-1 and TRBJ1-2 gives the full variable domain: KAGVTQTPRYLIKTRGQQVTLSCSPISGHRSVSWYQQTPGQGLQFLFEYFSETQRNKGNFPGRFSGRQFSNSRSEMNVSTLELGDSALYLCASSLEGAANYGYTFGSGTRLTVV.

The chain links TRBV5-1 to TRBJ2-3; D assignment may be TRBD1 or TRBD2 (5 bases each). The CDR3 consists of 17 residues. The V end was cut by 4 bases, the J end by 2 bases, with 20 bases between. Germline loops: CDR1 SGHRS, CDR2 YFSETQ. The DNA of the CDR3 is TGCGCCAGCAGCCTGGGCGGTGGGGCCGGGGACACAGATACGCAGTATTTT. Protein product: CASSLGGGAGDTDTQYF.

Here the CDR3 reads CASSDDGRNTQYF. Written as DNA, the CDR3 is TGTGCCAGCAGTGACGATGGGAGGAATACGCAGTATTTT. V is TRBV6-4 and J is TRBJ2-3, with D possibly matching TRBD2 (6 bases). Trimming removed 2 bases at V and 7 bases at J, with 10 bases between. The germline V gene encodes CDR1 MRHNA and CDR2 SNTAGT. The CDR3 is made up of 13 amino acids.

As for this clone: Sequence at one end of the junction differs from germline and may be a read error. The chain couples TRBV18 to TRBJ2-3; 10 nucleotides match TRBD1. The CDR3 length is 16 residues. Per the germline V gene, CDR1 is KGHSH and CDR2 is LQKENI. CDR3 sequence: CASSPQQDRGTGTQYF. The CDR3 DNA is TGTGCCAGCTCTCCACAGCAGGACAGGGGGACTGGTACGCAGTATTTT.

The chain joins TRBV6-6 to TRBJ1-1, with 7 bases matching TRBD1. CDR3 length equals 13 residues. The trim removed 6 bases at V and 5 bases at J, leaving 6 bases unmatched. Germline-derived CDR1 and CDR2 are MNHNY and SVGAGI (reference sequence). DNA for the CDR3: TGTGCCAGCAGCCCAGGGGGAGCGACTGAAGCTTTCTTT. This gives the protein CASSPGGATEAFF.

The chain has TRBV15 and TRBJ2-1; TRBD1 might be the D (5 bases). In germline, CDR1 is LNHNV, CDR2 YYDKDF (reference sequence). The CDR3 spans 13 residues. V was clipped by 2 bases and J by 8 bases, with 10 bases between them. The CDR3 sequence: CATSRQGTYEQFF. The CDR3 nucleotides read TGTGCCACCAGCAGACAGGGTACATATGAGCAGTTCTTC.

V gene TRBV19 combines with J gene TRBJ1-5, with a possible D match to TRBD1 (5 bases). V lost 5 bases and J lost 4, with 15 bases in between. The CDR3 is made up of 15 amino acids. Germline CDR1 and CDR2: LNHDA and SQIVND (reference sequence). CDR3 protein: CASSASGRVNQPQHF. CDR3 nucleotides: TGTGCCAGTAGTGCGTCGGGCAGGGTTAATCAGCCCCAGCATTTT. Full variable domain (outside the CDR3, taken from reference TRBV19 and TRBJ1-5): DGGITQSPKYLFRKEGQNVTLSCEQNLNHDAMYWYRQDPGQGLRLIYYSQIVNDFQKGDIAEGYSVSREKKESFPLTVTSAQKNPTAFYLCASSASGRVNQPQHFGDGTRLSIL.

The genes are TRBV29-1 and TRBJ2-7; the match to TRBD1 covers 8 bases. The CDR3 length is 14 residues. Germline CDR1 is SQVTM and CDR2 is ANQGSEA. The V segment lost 4 bases and the J segment 7 bases; nucleotides outside the gene matches: 12. The CDR3 sequence is CSVVALDRVGEQYF. The CDR3 DNA reads TGCAGCGTTGTGGCCCTGGACAGGGTGGGTGAGCAGTACTTC.

The chain combines TRBV4-1 with TRBJ2-3; D remains ambiguous. The CDR3 contains 14 residues. Trimming took off 2 bases at V and 4 bases at J, with 10 bases between the two ends. Germline V lookup: CDR1 MGHRA, CDR2 YSYEKL. The DNA of the CDR3 is TGCGCCAGCAGCCAAAAGCCCCCCGCAGATACGCAGTATTTT. Its protein is CASSQKPPADTQYF.

The chain carries TRBV6-4 and TRBJ1-1; TRBD1 might be the D (5 bases). Germline V gene sequence: CDR1 MRHNA, CDR2 SNTAGT. The V and J ends lost 0 bases and 2 bases respectively, with 13 bases between them. The CDR3 consists of 16 residues. CDR3 in DNA: TGTGCCAGCAGTGACTCTTACGCAGGGCTAAACACTGAAGCTTTCTTT. This sequence encodes CASSDSYAGLNTEAFF.

The chain recombines TRBV10-1 with TRBJ2-5, with 7 positions matching TRBD1. The V and J ends lost 3 bases and 6 bases, in that order; junction bases with no gene match: 16. Germline values: CDR1 WNHNN, CDR2 SYGVQD (reference sequence). This CDR3 has 17 residues. CDR3 loop: CASSESTTGAVIQTQYF. For the CDR3, the DNA is TGCGCCAGCAGTGAATCCACAACAGGGGCGGTTATACAGACCCAGTACTTC.

The rearrangement joins TRBV19 to TRBJ2-7; 8 bases are a match to TRBD1. After removal of 6 bases from V and 0 bases from J, the junction contained 7 bases not matched to a gene. The CDR3 is made up of 15 amino acids. Germline values: CDR1 LNHDA, CDR2 SQIVND (reference sequence). CDR3 in amino acids: CASSLRGPNSYEQYF. The CDR3 coding sequence is TGTGCCAGTAGCCTCAGGGGGCCTAACTCCTACGAGCAGTACTTC. Supplemented by reference TRBV19 and TRBJ2-7, the full variable domain reads DGGITQSPKYLFRKEGQNVTLSCEQNLNHDAMYWYRQDPGQGLRLIYYSQIVNDFQKGDIAEGYSVSREKKESFPLTVTSAQKNPTAFYLCASSLRGPNSYEQYFGPGTRLTVT.

The V and J genes are TRBV27 and TRBJ2-2; D possibly uses TRBD1 or TRBD2 (5 bases each). The CDR3 is made up of 14 amino acids. V gave up 6 bases and J gave up 6 bases, with 14 bases separating them. Germline V gives CDR1 MNHEY, CDR2 SMNVEV (reference sequence). The CDR3 DNA sequence: TGTGCCAGCAGAAATTCACAGGAGGCCGGGGAGCTGTTTTTT. This gives the protein CASRNSQEAGELFF.

This sequence joins TRBV5-1 and TRBJ2-2; 9 positions match TRBD1. The ends lost 5 bases at V and 3 bases at J; junction bases unmatched: 8. Germline values: CDR1 SGHRS, CDR2 YFSETQ. This CDR3 has 16 amino acids. In nucleotides, the CDR3 is TGCGCCAGCAGAGAGGTGTACAGGGGGCACACCGGGGAGCTGTTTTTT. Its protein product is CASREVYRGHTGELFF.

The chain couples TRBV6-5 to TRBJ1-2, with 9 bases identical to TRBD1. This CDR3 region has 16 residues. The trim removed 0 bases at V and 3 bases at J, leaving 5 bases unmatched. The germline CDR1 and CDR2 sequences are MNHEY and SVGAGI. The CDR3 nucleotides read TGTGCCAGCAGTTACTCCGGGGACAGGGCTCACTATGGCTACACCTTC. This codes for CASSYSGDRAHYGYTF.

The chain is built from TRBV11-2 and TRBJ2-7, with unresolved D. CDR1 is SGHAT, CDR2 FQNNGV, per germline. Trimming removed 2 bases from V and 7 bases from J, with 9 bases in between. This CDR3 region has 12 residues. The CDR3 here is CASSLSREEQYF. The CDR3 nucleotides read TGTGCCAGCAGCTTATCTAGGGAAGAGCAGTACTTC.

This chain joins TRBV28 and TRBJ1-2; weak D call: TRBD1 (5 bases). V lost 1 base and J 7 bases, leaving 7 bases between the germline ends. CDR3 length: 12 residues. Germline V gives CDR1 MDHEN, CDR2 SYDVKM. CDR3 region: CASSLSGPGYTF. Written as DNA, the CDR3 is TGTGCCAGCAGTTTATCGGGGCCTGGCTACACCTTC.

The V and J genes are TRBV5-4 and TRBJ1-4; 9 bases are shared with TRBD1. The CDR3 totals 14 residues. The germline CDR1 and CDR2 sequences are SGHNT and YYREEE (reference sequence). V lost 4 bases and J lost 8; bases outside the gene matches: 6. The CDR3 DNA reads as TGTGCCAGCAGCCCACAGGGGGCAGGGGAAAAACTGTTTTTT. Its protein is CASSPQGAGEKLFF.

The chain couples TRBV5-1 to TRBJ2-5; 8 positions agree with TRBD2. The germline V gene has CDR1 SGHRS and CDR2 YFSETQ. After removal of 4 bases from V and 3 bases from J, the junction contained 14 bases not matched to a gene. The CDR3 runs 17 residues. The CDR3 spells CASSQDPGGGLKETQYF. In DNA form, the CDR3 reads TGCGCCAGCAGCCAGGACCCTGGCGGGGGGTTAAAAGAGACCCAGTACTTC.

The chain carries TRBV14 and TRBJ2-2; D call uncertain. The CDR3 runs 13 residues. Trimming stripped 3 bases from V and 3 bases from J, with 5 bases between. Germline CDR1 is SGHDN and CDR2 is FVKESK. CDR3 DNA: TGTGCCAGCAGCCACAGATACACCGGGGAGCTGTTTTTT. It specifies CASSHRYTGELFF.